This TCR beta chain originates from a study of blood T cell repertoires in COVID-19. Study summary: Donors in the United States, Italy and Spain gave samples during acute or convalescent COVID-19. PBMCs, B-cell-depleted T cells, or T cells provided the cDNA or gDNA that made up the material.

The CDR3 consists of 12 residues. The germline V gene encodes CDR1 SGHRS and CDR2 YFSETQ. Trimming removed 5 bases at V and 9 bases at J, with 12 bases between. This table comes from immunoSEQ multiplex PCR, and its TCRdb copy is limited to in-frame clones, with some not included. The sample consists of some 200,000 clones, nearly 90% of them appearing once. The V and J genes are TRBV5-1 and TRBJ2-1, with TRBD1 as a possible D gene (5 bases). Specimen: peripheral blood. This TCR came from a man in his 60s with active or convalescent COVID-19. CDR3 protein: CASSLGGAEQFF. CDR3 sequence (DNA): TGCGCCAGCAGTCTGGGTGGGGCTGAGCAGTTCTTC.